This is a list of T cell receptor beta chains from one sample in a study of T cell responses to AZD1222 COVID-19 vaccine. Measured with immunoSEQ multiplex PCR; TCRdb has only the in-frame clones, and not every one. The sample has about 140,000 clones, about 90% seen once; the top ten hold 4%. The specimen comprised peripheral blood, sampled 28 days after the second AZD1222 dose. The receptors stem from an adult who received the AZD1222 COVID-19 vaccine. The CDR3 runs from the conserved cysteine through the conserved F or W. The order of the fields is V gene, J gene, D gene, clone size, CDR3 DNA, CDR3 protein. A D gene is named only where the DNA matches it firmly. Some rows mark clone size as missing; the rest say once, few, many or name a class of expanded clone.

v_call: TRBV5-1; j_call: TRBJ2-1; d_call: -; clone_size: -; cdr3_nt: TGCGCCAGCGGAACGAGGACAGTCAATGAGCAGTTCTTC; cdr3_aa: CASGTRTVNEQFF
v_call: TRBV19; j_call: TRBJ2-4; d_call: TRBD1; clone_size: -; cdr3_nt: TGTGCCAGTAGTTTAGGACAGGACTTAAAAAACATTCAGTACTTC; cdr3_aa: CASSLGQDLKNIQYF
v_call: TRBV11-2; j_call: TRBJ2-5; d_call: -; clone_size: few; cdr3_nt: TGTGCCAGCAGCTTTAATCGTAGGGGGGAGACCCAGTACTTC; cdr3_aa: CASSFNRRGETQYF
v_call: TRBV28; j_call: TRBJ2-7; d_call: -; clone_size: -; cdr3_nt: TGTGCCAGCAGTTTACAGGGGTGGGAGCAGTACTTC; cdr3_aa: CASSLQGWEQYF
v_call: TRBV19; j_call: TRBJ1-5; d_call: -; clone_size: -; cdr3_nt: TGTGCCAGTAGTAAGGGCTATAATCAGCCCCAGCATTTT; cdr3_aa: CASSKGYNQPQHF
v_call: TRBV28; j_call: TRBJ1-5; d_call: -; clone_size: -; cdr3_nt: TGTGCCAGCAGACGAGGACACCTTAGCAATCAGCCCCAGCATTTT; cdr3_aa: CASRRGHLSNQPQHF
v_call: TRBV13; j_call: TRBJ1-4; d_call: TRBD1; clone_size: -; cdr3_nt: TGTGCCAGCAGCTGGGGACAGTCCGCGTCGCCTGATAATGAAAAACTGTTTTTT; cdr3_aa: CASSWGQSASPDNEKLFF
v_call: TRBV12-3/TRBV12-4; j_call: TRBJ2-7; d_call: -; clone_size: -; cdr3_nt: TGTGCCAGCAGCCGGGGCGTCTCCTACGAGCAGTACTTC; cdr3_aa: CASSRGVSYEQYF
v_call: TRBV5-6; j_call: TRBJ2-5; d_call: -; clone_size: -; cdr3_nt: TGTGCCAGCAGTGGCTGGGAGACCCAGTACTTC; cdr3_aa: CASSGWETQYF
v_call: TRBV5-4; j_call: TRBJ2-1; d_call: -; clone_size: once; cdr3_nt: TGTGCCAGCAGCCCAAGATGGGGCGGGAATGAGCAGTTCTTC; cdr3_aa: CASSPRWGGNEQFF
v_call: TRBV6-6; j_call: TRBJ1-3; d_call: TRBD1; clone_size: -; cdr3_nt: TGTGCCAGCAGTATCGGACAGGGGGCTACTGGAAACACCATATATTTT; cdr3_aa: CASSIGQGATGNTIYF
v_call: TRBV9; j_call: TRBJ2-1; d_call: -; clone_size: -; cdr3_nt: TGTGCCAGCAGCGTAGATAATGAGCAGTTCTTC; cdr3_aa: CASSVDNEQFF
v_call: TRBV19; j_call: TRBJ1-5; d_call: -; clone_size: -; cdr3_nt: TGTGCCAGTACCGAGGGGGGCCTAAATCAGCCCCAGCATTTT; cdr3_aa: CASTEGGLNQPQHF
v_call: TRBV4-2; j_call: TRBJ1-2; d_call: TRBD1; clone_size: once; cdr3_nt: TGTGCCAGCAGCCCCACGGCAGGGGGGATTGGCTACACCTTC; cdr3_aa: CASSPTAGGIGYTF
v_call: TRBV27; j_call: TRBJ2-7; d_call: -; clone_size: -; cdr3_nt: TGTGCCAGCCGTGGCCTGGGGCGGGAAGAGCAGTACTTC; cdr3_aa: CASRGLGREEQYF
v_call: TRBV4-2; j_call: TRBJ2-7; d_call: -; clone_size: -; cdr3_nt: TGTGCCAGCAGCCAAGAAGCCCCGGGCTACGAGCAGTACTTC; cdr3_aa: CASSQEAPGYEQYF
v_call: TRBV5-5; j_call: TRBJ1-1; d_call: -; clone_size: -; cdr3_nt: TGTGCCAGCAGCTGGCCACCGGGGAACACTGAAGCTTTCTTT; cdr3_aa: CASSWPPGNTEAFF
v_call: TRBV24-1; j_call: TRBJ2-3; d_call: -; clone_size: -; cdr3_nt: TGTGCCACCAGCCCCCCTACTGGGAGTTGGGGCACAGATACGCAGTATTTT; cdr3_aa: CATSPPTGSWGTDTQYF
v_call: TRBV6-1; j_call: TRBJ2-1; d_call: -; clone_size: once; cdr3_nt: TGTGCCAGCAGTGAAACGGCCCCCGCTCAGTTCTTC; cdr3_aa: CASSETAPAQFF
v_call: TRBV7-2; j_call: TRBJ2-3; d_call: -; clone_size: -; cdr3_nt: TGTGCCAGCAGCTTATCGGGGTCCGGCACAGATACGCAGTATTTT; cdr3_aa: CASSLSGSGTDTQYF
v_call: TRBV28; j_call: TRBJ1-1; d_call: -; clone_size: -; cdr3_nt: TGTGCCAGCAGTGTGATGAACACTGAAGCTTTCTTT; cdr3_aa: CASSVMNTEAFF
v_call: TRBV7-9; j_call: TRBJ2-1; d_call: -; clone_size: -; cdr3_nt: TGTGCCAGCAGCTTTGGGATGAGGACAGGGAGGGTAGAAAATGAGCAGTTCTTC; cdr3_aa: CASSFGMRTGRVENEQFF
v_call: TRBV18; j_call: TRBJ1-4; d_call: -; clone_size: -; cdr3_nt: TGTGCCAGCTCATCAGGACAGAGTTCAACTAATGAAAAACTGTTTTTT; cdr3_aa: CASSSGQSSTNEKLFF
v_call: TRBV28; j_call: TRBJ2-1; d_call: TRBD2; clone_size: -; cdr3_nt: TGTGCCAGCAGCCGACCCCAACTAGCGGGATCCTACAATGAGCAGTTCTTC; cdr3_aa: CASSRPQLAGSYNEQFF
v_call: TRBV10-1; j_call: TRBJ1-3; d_call: -; clone_size: -; cdr3_nt: TGCGCCAGCAGTGAAAGGGGTTTCGGAAACACCATATATTTT; cdr3_aa: CASSERGFGNTIYF
v_call: TRBV11-3; j_call: TRBJ1-5; d_call: -; clone_size: -; cdr3_nt: TGTGCCAGCAGCTCCCGGGAGGGGGGGGTACCTCTCAGCAATCAGCCCCAGCATTTT; cdr3_aa: CASSSREGGVPLSNQPQHF
v_call: TRBV9; j_call: TRBJ2-2; d_call: TRBD1; clone_size: -; cdr3_nt: TGTGCCAGCGGAGCCCGGGGGACAGGGTCAAACGGGGAGCTGTTTTTT; cdr3_aa: CASGARGTGSNGELFF
v_call: TRBV4-3; j_call: TRBJ2-6; d_call: -; clone_size: -; cdr3_nt: TGCGCCAGCAGCCGTACCACGGGGTCTGGGGCCAACGTCCTGACTTTC; cdr3_aa: CASSRTTGSGANVLTF
v_call: TRBV9; j_call: TRBJ1-1; d_call: -; clone_size: -; cdr3_nt: TGTGCCAGCAGCGTAGCTGATTATCGCACTGAAGCTTTCTTT; cdr3_aa: CASSVADYRTEAFF
v_call: TRBV19; j_call: TRBJ1-6; d_call: -; clone_size: -; cdr3_nt: TGTGCCAGTAGCACAGGGACTGGGTCCTATAATTCACCCCTCCACTTT; cdr3_aa: CASSTGTGSYNSPLHF
v_call: TRBV5-6; j_call: TRBJ2-5; d_call: -; clone_size: -; cdr3_nt: TGTGCCAGCAGCTTTTTTTCTGGGACGGAGACCCAGTACTTC; cdr3_aa: CASSFFSGTETQYF
v_call: TRBV2; j_call: TRBJ2-1; d_call: -; clone_size: -; cdr3_nt: TGTGCCACCAAAAGGGGGGGGCCGCCCAATGAGCAGTTCTTC; cdr3_aa: CATKRGGPPNEQFF
v_call: TRBV4-3; j_call: TRBJ2-7; d_call: TRBD2; clone_size: -; cdr3_nt: TGCGCCAGCAGCCTACTAGCGGGGGTCGGCGAGCAGTATTTC; cdr3_aa: CASSLLAGVGEQYF
v_call: TRBV5-1; j_call: TRBJ2-3; d_call: -; clone_size: -; cdr3_nt: TGCGCCAGCAGCGCAGCGACCCCTGCTAGGGATACGCAGTATTTT; cdr3_aa: CASSAATPARDTQYF
v_call: TRBV7-9; j_call: TRBJ1-6; d_call: -; clone_size: -; cdr3_nt: TGTGCCAGCAGCTTTGGTGGGGATCCACCCCTCCACTTT; cdr3_aa: CASSFGGDPPLHF
v_call: TRBV6-5; j_call: TRBJ1-2; d_call: -; clone_size: -; cdr3_nt: TGTGCCAGCAGTTCCGCCGGGCTCGGGGGAGGGGGCTACACCTTC; cdr3_aa: CASSSAGLGGGGYTF
v_call: TRBV5-5; j_call: TRBJ2-2; d_call: -; clone_size: -; cdr3_nt: TGTGCCAGCAGCTTAGAAGCAACCGGGGAGCTGTTTTTT; cdr3_aa: CASSLEATGELFF
v_call: TRBV10-3; j_call: TRBJ2-2; d_call: TRBD1; clone_size: -; cdr3_nt: TGTGCCATCAGTGACAGGGGGACAGGCTCACCCACCGGGGAGCTGTTTTTT; cdr3_aa: CAISDRGTGSPTGELFF
v_call: TRBV18; j_call: TRBJ1-1; d_call: -; clone_size: -; cdr3_nt: TGTGCCAGCTCACCAGGCGACATGAACACTGAAGCTTTCTTT; cdr3_aa: CASSPGDMNTEAFF
v_call: TRBV11-1; j_call: TRBJ2-5; d_call: -; clone_size: -; cdr3_nt: TGTGCCAGCAGCCCGGGACTCCAAGCCTTCTGGGAGACCCAGTACTTC; cdr3_aa: CASSPGLQAFWETQYF
v_call: TRBV4-3; j_call: TRBJ2-1; d_call: -; clone_size: -; cdr3_nt: TGCGCCAGCAGCCAAGATTGGGACTTAGGGGGGACCATCAATGAGCAGTTCTTC; cdr3_aa: CASSQDWDLGGTINEQFF
v_call: TRBV2; j_call: TRBJ1-1; d_call: -; clone_size: -; cdr3_nt: TGTGCCAGCAGCGCCTATGAAGCTTTCTTT; cdr3_aa: CASSAYEAFF
v_call: TRBV7-2; j_call: TRBJ1-5; d_call: -; clone_size: -; cdr3_nt: TGTGCCAGCAGCTTAGCCCTTAAACGGCCCCAGCATTTT; cdr3_aa: CASSLALKRPQHF
v_call: TRBV7-2; j_call: TRBJ2-3; d_call: -; clone_size: -; cdr3_nt: TGTGCCAGCAGCTTAGACGCCGGGCAGGGAGCAGATACGCAGTATTTT; cdr3_aa: CASSLDAGQGADTQYF
v_call: TRBV5-4; j_call: TRBJ2-7; d_call: TRBD1; clone_size: -; cdr3_nt: TGTGCCAGCAGCTTGGGGGACAGGGTCGGGTACGAGCAGTACTTC; cdr3_aa: CASSLGDRVGYEQYF
v_call: TRBV6-5; j_call: TRBJ2-7; d_call: TRBD2; clone_size: -; cdr3_nt: TGTGCCAGCAGTAATAGCGGGGAGCGCTACGAGCAGTACTTC; cdr3_aa: CASSNSGERYEQYF
v_call: TRBV6-5; j_call: TRBJ1-4; d_call: TRBD1; clone_size: -; cdr3_nt: TGTGCCAGCAGGATCCGGACAGGCGAGAATGAAAAACTGTTTTTT; cdr3_aa: CASRIRTGENEKLFF
v_call: TRBV7-2; j_call: TRBJ1-3; d_call: -; clone_size: -; cdr3_nt: TGTGCCAGCAGCATGACAGACTCTGGAAACACCATATATTTT; cdr3_aa: CASSMTDSGNTIYF
v_call: TRBV4-3; j_call: TRBJ2-7; d_call: -; clone_size: -; cdr3_nt: TGCGCCAGCAGCCAAGATCCGGGGGAGTCCGCCCACAAGCAGTACTTC; cdr3_aa: CASSQDPGESAHKQYF
v_call: TRBV29-1; j_call: TRBJ1-2; d_call: -; clone_size: -; cdr3_nt: TGCAGCGTCGGATCCACCCCCGGGACGGCCTATGGCTACACCTTC; cdr3_aa: CSVGSTPGTAYGYTF
v_call: TRBV3-1/TRBV3-2; j_call: TRBJ2-1; d_call: TRBD1; clone_size: -; cdr3_nt: TGTGCCAGCAGCCAAGAAGGAGGACAGGGGGAAGGGTCCTACAATGAGCAGTTCTTC; cdr3_aa: CASSQEGGQGEGSYNEQFF
v_call: TRBV5-4; j_call: TRBJ2-7; d_call: TRBD2; clone_size: -; cdr3_nt: TGTGCCAGCAGCTCGTTTAGCGGGAAGCTCTACGAGCAGTACTTC; cdr3_aa: CASSSFSGKLYEQYF
v_call: TRBV5-1; j_call: TRBJ1-2; d_call: -; clone_size: once; cdr3_nt: TGCGCCAGCAGCTCGGGGGTTGGGGGGCGAAACTATGGCTACACCTTC; cdr3_aa: CASSSGVGGRNYGYTF
v_call: TRBV4-2; j_call: TRBJ1-5; d_call: TRBD1; clone_size: -; cdr3_nt: TGTGCCAGCAGCCAGGACAGGAGGCGTCAGCCCCAGCATTTT; cdr3_aa: CASSQDRRRQPQHF
v_call: TRBV6-5; j_call: TRBJ2-7; d_call: TRBD2; clone_size: -; cdr3_nt: TGTGCCAAAAGGGAGGGGAGATGGTACGAGCAGTACTTC; cdr3_aa: CAKREGRWYEQYF